Listed here are 13 T cell receptor beta chains from one sample, sequenced in a study of identifying expanded T cells in peripheral blood. Generated by immunoSEQ multiplex PCR, the TCRdb table keeps only in-frame clones and is missing some. The data show more than 85,000 clones, more than 70% seen once. Sequencing used blood. The source is a person aged 18 to 70 in good health.

The chain carries TRBV6-1 and TRBJ2-3, with TRBD2 identical over 12 bases. Trimming at V came to 2 bases and at J to 4 bases, leaving 1 base not matched to a gene. The CDR3 spans 15 residues. Per the germline V gene, CDR1 is MNHNS and CDR2 is SASEGT. In DNA, the CDR3 is TGTGCCAGCAGTGAACTAGCGGGAGGGCCAGATACGCAGTATTTT. Protein sequence: CASSELAGGPDTQYF.

This rearrangement joins TRBV2 to TRBJ2-7, with D tentatively TRBD2 (5 bases). Germline V gene lookup returns CDR1 SNHLY and CDR2 FYNNEI. This CDR3 has 14 amino acids. V was pared by 7 bases and J by 0 bases, with 13 bases between. CDR3 DNA sequence: TGTGCCAGCATTCCAGCTAGCTCCTCCTACGAGCAGTACTTC. Its translation: CASIPASSSYEQYF. Based on the CDR3 plus reference TRBV2 and TRBJ2-7, the full variable domain is EPEVTQTPSHQVTQMGQEVILRCVPISNHLYFYWYRQILGQKVEFLVSFYNNEISEKSEIFDDQFSVERPDGSNFTLKIRSTKLEDSAMYFCASIPASSSYEQYFGPGTRLTVT.

The chain joins TRBV6-5 to TRBJ1-2, with 9 bases identical to TRBD1. The CDR3 consists of 14 residues. After removal of 5 bases from V and 7 bases from J, the junction contained 8 bases not matched to a gene. CDR1 is MNHEY and CDR2 is SVGAGI in the germline V gene. CDR3 nucleotides: TGTGCCAGCAGTCGACGACAGGGGGAGGGTGGCTACACCTTC. As protein: CASSRRQGEGGYTF.

This clone has a handful of counts. This chain joins TRBV27 and TRBJ2-1; a possible D gene is TRBD2 (5 bases). The CDR3 has 16 residues. The germline V and J ends were trimmed by 5 bases and 2 bases, with 16 bases remaining between them. Germline V CDR1 and CDR2: MNHEY, SMNVEV (reference sequence). The CDR3 bases are TGTGCCAGCAGTACTCAACTAGGCGTCACCTACAATGAGCAGTTCTTC. As protein: CASSTQLGVTYNEQFF.

The V gene is TRBV9, the J gene TRBJ2-1, with TRBD1 matching 7 bases. The germline gives CDR1 SGDLS, CDR2 YYNGEE. After removal of 0 bases from V and 5 bases from J, the junction contained 2 bases not matched to a gene. This CDR3 region has 14 residues. CDR3 protein: CASSVVGQDNEQFF. The CDR3 region has the DNA TGTGCCAGCAGCGTAGTAGGACAGGACAATGAGCAGTTCTTC.

V gene TRBV7-9 combines with J gene TRBJ2-3, with D unclear. CDR1 and CDR2 from the germline V gene are SEHNR and FQNEAQ (reference sequence). This CDR3 is built from 13 residues. V was shortened by 5 bases and J by 3 bases, with 9 bases between the two germline ends. CDR3 sequence (DNA): TGTGCCAGCAGCCTGCTTGGAACAGATACGCAGTATTTT. It encodes CASSLLGTDTQYF. The full variable domain, rest sourced from reference TRBV7-9 and TRBJ2-3, is DTGVSQNPRHKITKRGQNVTFRCDPISEHNRLYWYRQTLGQGPEFLTYFQNEAQLEKSRLLSDRFSAERPKGSFSTLEIQRTEQGDSAMYLCASSLLGTDTQYFGPGTRLTVL.

This chain links TRBV19 with TRBJ1-2, with D possibly matching TRBD1 (5 bases). This CDR3 is 13 amino acids long. The germline V and J ends were trimmed by 7 bases and 8 bases, with 17 bases remaining between them. From germline, CDR1 is LNHDA and CDR2 SQIVND (reference sequence). The CDR3 loop is CASNPGSPRGYTF. Written as DNA, the CDR3 is TGTGCCAGTAACCCAGGGTCACCGCGCGGCTACACCTTC.

The rearrangement uses TRBV6-4 and TRBJ2-3, with a possible D match to TRBD2 (6 bases). V shed 4 bases and J shed 4 bases, with 15 bases lying between them. Germline values: CDR1 MRHNA, CDR2 SNTAGT. The CDR3 has 15 residues. Written as DNA, the CDR3 is TGTGCCAGCAGTGTAATGAGCGGAGGGCCAGATACGCAGTATTTT. This codes for CASSVMSGGPDTQYF.

The chain is built from TRBV6-5 and TRBJ2-7; no definite D call. V shed 4 bases and J shed 2 bases, with 9 bases lying between them. The CDR3 extends over 13 amino acids. Germline V CDR1 and CDR2: MNHEY, SVGAGI. This CDR3 is CASSWRGPYEQYF. The CDR3 coding sequence is TGTGCCAGCAGTTGGAGAGGACCCTACGAGCAGTACTTC.

The V and J genes are TRBV5-1 and TRBJ2-7, with 8 bases fitting TRBD2. From germline, CDR1 is SGHRS and CDR2 YFSETQ. The CDR3 runs 16 residues. Trimming took 0 bases from V and 0 from J; bases not matched to a gene: 5. In DNA, the CDR3 is TGCGCCAGCAGCTTGGGCGGGGGGCCGAGCTCCTACGAGCAGTACTTC. Its translation is CASSLGGGPSSYEQYF.

The chain couples TRBV19 to TRBJ1-1, with D uncertain. The germline V gene has CDR1 LNHDA and CDR2 SQIVND (reference sequence). With 9 bases removed from V and 7 bases from J, the gap between germline ends came to 15 bases. CDR3 length: 12 amino acids. CDR3 DNA: TGTGCCAGCTCGAGGGTCTCGGGTGAAGCTTTCTTT. Translation: CASSRVSGEAFF.

The V call is TRBV4-1, the J call TRBJ1-4; the match to TRBD1 covers 10 bases. This CDR3 comprises 15 residues. The ends lost 3 bases at V and 7 bases at J; junction bases unmatched: 5. CDR1 and CDR2 from the germline V gene are MGHRA and YSYEKL. This CDR3 reads CASSQEGTGAEKLFF. CDR3 sequence (DNA): TGCGCCAGCAGCCAGGAGGGGACAGGGGCTGAAAAACTGTTTTTT.

The gene calls are TRBV6-5 and TRBJ1-2; tentative D call: TRBD1 (5 bases). The CDR3 has 15 residues. Trimming took 0 bases from V and 6 from J, leaving 14 bases between them. Germline V gene lookup returns CDR1 MNHEY and CDR2 SVGAGI. This chain's CDR3 is CASSYSTAHLNGYTF. CDR3 nucleotides: TGTGCCAGCAGTTACTCGACAGCCCACCTTAATGGCTACACCTTC.